This is a list of T cell receptor beta chains from one sample in a study of high-grade serous ovarian cancer treatment subgroups. Libraries were prepared by immunoSEQ multiplex PCR; TCRdb keeps only in-frame clonotypes and omits some of them. The sample contains 3,000 to 3,500 clones, around 79% of which appear only once. The sequenced sample was tumor tissue. These receptors all come from a human donor with high-grade serous ovarian cancer. Each CDR3 is given with its conserved first and last residue. A D gene is named only where the DNA matches it firmly. For some rows the clone size is stated as once, few or many, or as a class when expanded; others skip it.

v_call	clone_size	j_call	d_call	cdr3_nt	cdr3_aa
TRBV11-3	-	TRBJ2-3	-	TGTGCCAGCAGCTCAGGAGGGACCAGATCAGATACGCAGTATTTT	CASSSGGTRSDTQYF
TRBV19	-	TRBJ1-4	-	TGTGCCAGTAGGGAGAATGTGAAACTGTTTTTT	CASRENVKLFF
TRBV28	-	TRBJ2-7	-	TGTGCCAGCCGGGAAGCTCATGACGGTTCCTACGAGCAGTACTTC	CASREAHDGSYEQYF
TRBV11-3	-	TRBJ1-2	-	TGTGCCAGCAGTCACAAACCCGGCTATGGCTACACCTTC	CASSHKPGYGYTF
TRBV4-2	-	TRBJ2-2	-	TGTGCCAGCAGCGGACCGGGACCCATGAACACCGGGGAGCTGTTTTTT	CASSGPGPMNTGELFF
TRBV4-1	-	TRBJ2-1	-	TGCGCCAGCAGCCAAGCCGGACTGGGGAGAGAGCAGTTCTTC	CASSQAGLGREQFF
TRBV11-2	-	TRBJ1-4	TRBD1	TGTGCCAGCAGTTCCGAGGGGGCCTGGGGAGAAAAACTGTTTTTT	CASSSEGAWGEKLFF
TRBV20-1	-	TRBJ1-1	-	TGCAGTGCTCCAGGGAACACTGAAGCTTTCTTT	CSAPGNTEAFF
TRBV14	-	TRBJ2-3	TRBD2	TGTGCCAGCAGCCGACTAGCGGGGCTCACCGACGCAGATACGCAGTATTTT	CASSRLAGLTDADTQYF
TRBV7-3	-	TRBJ2-1	TRBD2	TGTGCCAGCAGCCTCCTGGGGCGGGAGGGCTACAATGAGCAGTTCTTC	CASSLLGREGYNEQFF
TRBV9	-	TRBJ2-3	-	TGTGCCAGCAGCGTAGAGGGGGAGGGAGATACGCAGTATTTT	CASSVEGEGDTQYF
TRBV5-5	few	TRBJ2-7	-	TGTGCCAGCAGCTTATTCAGGCACGAGCAGTACTTC	CASSLFRHEQYF
TRBV7-8	once	TRBJ2-3	TRBD2	TGTGCCAGCAGCTTACGGCGGGGGGACCACACAGATACGCAGTATTTT	CASSLRRGDHTDTQYF
TRBV4-3	-	TRBJ1-1	-	TGCGCCAGCAGCCATGGTACAGGAATGAACACTGAAGCTTTCTTT	CASSHGTGMNTEAFF
TRBV9	-	TRBJ2-1	-	TGTGCCAGCACCCGGGACCAGAACAATGAGCAGTTCTTC	CASTRDQNNEQFF
TRBV29-1	-	TRBJ2-3	TRBD1	TGCAGCGTTGAAGGGGACAGGGGCGTCAGCACAGATACGCAGTATTTT	CSVEGDRGVSTDTQYF
TRBV27	-	TRBJ2-1	-	TGTGCCAGCAGTTTAGTGCGGAGCTCCTACAATGAGCAGTTCTTC	CASSLVRSSYNEQFF
TRBV7-9	-	TRBJ1-2	-	TGTGCCAGCAGCCCCGGAGGGGCAGGCGTCCTTAGGAGCTACACCTTC	CASSPGGAGVLRSYTF
TRBV5-1	large	TRBJ2-7	-	TGCGCCAGCAGCTTGGGGGCGGGGCTGGCCGAGCAGTACTTC	CASSLGAGLAEQYF
TRBV4-3	-	TRBJ1-4	TRBD1	TGCGCCAGCAGCCCCCGACAGGGACAGGGAAAACTGTTTTTT	CASSPRQGQGKLFF
TRBV20-1	once	TRBJ2-3	-	TGCAGTGCTCCCAGGGGTGATACGCAGTATTTT	CSAPRGDTQYF
TRBV5-4	-	TRBJ2-2	-	TGTGCCAGCAGCTTGGCGCAGCCGCGCGGGACCGGGGAGCTGTTTTTT	CASSLAQPRGTGELFF
TRBV5-6	once	TRBJ2-3	-	TGTGCCAGCAGCATCAGCGGGAGCACAGATACGCAGTATTTT	CASSISGSTDTQYF
TRBV4-2	-	TRBJ2-7	-	TGTGCCAGCAGCTCATCCTACGAGCAGTACTTC	CASSSSYEQYF
TRBV6-6	-	TRBJ1-1	TRBD1	TGTGCCAGCAGTTACCCAGGGGGCACTGAAGCTTTCTTT	CASSYPGGTEAFF
TRBV30	-	TRBJ2-4	-	TGTGCCTGGAGGAAAACAGGACAGTCTTCACGGGTAAACATTCAGTACTTC	CAWRKTGQSSRVNIQYF
TRBV30	-	TRBJ2-3	TRBD2	TGTGCCTGGAGTGTAGGAGCGGGAGCCACAGATACGCAGTATTTT	CAWSVGAGATDTQYF
TRBV28	-	TRBJ1-1	-	TGTGCCAGCAGTTTAGGGGACCGCGGAAGGGAAGCTTTCTTT	CASSLGDRGREAFF
TRBV10-3	-	TRBJ2-6	TRBD1	TGTGCCATCAGTGAGGGGGGACAGACCTCTGGGGCCAACGTCCTGACTTTC	CAISEGGQTSGANVLTF
TRBV7-6	-	TRBJ2-3	-	TGTGCCAGCAGCCACCCACCCGCCGATACGCAGTATTTT	CASSHPPADTQYF
TRBV29-1	few	TRBJ1-2	-	TGCAGCGTTGAAGATGACGGCCCCCATGGCTACACCTTC	CSVEDDGPHGYTF
TRBV28	-	TRBJ1-6	TRBD1	TGTGCCAGCAGTAGGCGACAGGGTTCACCCCTCCACTTT	CASSRRQGSPLHF
TRBV19	-	TRBJ1-4	-	TGTGCCAGTAGTTCTAGGTCCAATGAAAAACTGTTTTTT	CASSSRSNEKLFF
TRBV5-5	-	TRBJ1-5	-	TGCGCCAGCAGCCCAGGGGTCTGGAGCAATCAGCCCCAGCATTTT	CASSPGVWSNQPQHF
TRBV30	-	TRBJ1-4	-	TGTGCCTGGAGCCAAGCCGGCCGAGCTAATGAAAAACTGTTTTTT	CAWSQAGRANEKLFF
TRBV11-3	-	TRBJ2-1	TRBD2	TGTGCCAGCGCTAGCGGGGGCAATGAGCAGTTCTTC	CASASGGNEQFF
TRBV10-3	-	TRBJ2-7	TRBD2	TGCGCCATCAGTGAACCGGGACTAGCCATCGCCTACGAGCAGTACTTC	CAISEPGLAIAYEQYF
TRBV4-3	-	TRBJ2-5	TRBD2	TGCGCCAGCAGCCAAGAGCGGGGGGGCCTAGTAGAGACCCAGTACTTC	CASSQERGGLVETQYF
TRBV10-3	once	TRBJ2-6	-	TGTGCCATCGGAGACAGGTCCTCTGGGGCCAACGTCCTGACTTTC	CAIGDRSSGANVLTF
TRBV5-4	once	TRBJ1-4	-	TGTGCCAGCAGCTTGGCCAGGGAACTGTTTTTT	CASSLARELFF
TRBV18	-	TRBJ2-7	TRBD1	TGTGCCAGCTCCGGGGACAGGGCCCTCCTTGGCGAGCAGTACTTC	CASSGDRALLGEQYF